This TCR beta chain was obtained from a study of monozygotic twins with cystic fibrosis. At the level of the study: With approximately 14 PCR cycles, barcoded libraries came from around 2.9 micrograms of fragmented DNA. Study results and caveats: Unrelated CF individuals shared fewer identical clonotypes than monozygotic CF twins. Median Simpson clonality of approximately 0.01 suggested naive T cells predominated. J usage was most co-twin-similar in 8 of 16 pairs, V in 13.

Using immunoSEQ multiplex PCR, the repertoire was profiled, and TCRdb retains in-frame clones only, with some absent. The data show some 35,000 clones, just over 90% seen once. The CDR3 sequence is 15 residues long. J lost 0 bases, V lost 1 base, and 3 bases had no gene match. Germline V gives CDR1 SEHNR, CDR2 FQNEAQ (reference sequence). Worth noting for this clone: Its antigen remains unknown.

This sequence originates from a boy younger than 10 with cystic fibrosis. Sequencing was carried out using blood. The chain links TRBV7-9 to TRBJ2-7, with 7 bases aligning to TRBD1. The DNA of the CDR3 is TGTGCCAGCAGCTTAGGACAGGGATTCTCCTACGAGCAGTACTTC. Residues: CASSLGQGFSYEQYF.